The T cell receptor beta chain described here comes from a study of patients and donors after allogeneic stem cell transplantation. Each CDR3 protein gets one entry after TCRdb re-called the RT-PCR reads with MiXCR. The sample has more than 850,000 distinct CDR3 sequences; about a sixth are singletons. This clonotype was counted many times. The sample comprised blood, either unsorted or a sorted T cell fraction (not recorded which). The origin of this receptor is a human donor who was either an allogeneic HSCT recipient or a stem cell or donor lymphocyte infusion donor (not recorded which). It is not recorded whose cells these are; they may come from a transplant donor.

For the CDR3, the DNA is TGCAGCGTACTTAGGGGACTAGCGGGGGAGCAGTTCTTC. Protein product: CSVLRGLAGEQFF. The J gene is TRBJ2-1, the V gene TRBV29-1; 13 positions agree with TRBD2. CDR3 length: 13 amino acids. Germline V lookup: CDR1 SQVTM, CDR2 ANQGSEA. Unmatched junction bases numbered 6, after V lost 6 bases and J lost 10 bases.